Detailed here is one T cell receptor beta chain. Its antigen is currently not known. No base qualities exist here, and no much larger clone lies one base off it. There are 16 amino acids in the CDR3, from cysteine to phenylalanine inclusive. Only CDR3 DNA is held: 48 bases, read in frame from base 1. CDR1 is given as PRHDT and CDR2 as FYEKMQ, both from the germline V gene (reference sequence). Trimming leaves V shorter by 5 bases and J shorter by 6 bases, with the junction holding 12 bases beyond the gene matches. The cohort consisted of some 670 healthy bone marrow donors. At the time of sampling, all cohort members were nominally healthy, though unrecorded immune exposures were likely present. The donor tested CMV seronegative, placing the donor among the 350 to 400 seronegative members of the cohort. A peripheral blood sample was provided by each donor, and peripheral blood mononuclear cells were used for TCR beta sequencing. Genomic DNA extraction from the blood cell samples was performed with the Qiagen DNeasy Blood Extraction Kit.

The data belong to a study of cytomegalovirus exposure and HLA in healthy donors (dated by TCRdb to between 2016 and 2019). Regarding the study in general: In an earlier analysis of approximately 500 of the donors, about 270 Gb of sequence data and 90 million to 120 million unique TCR beta sequences from 180 million or so T cells were reported. Approximately 300 gigabases of sequencing data and around 85 million unique TCR sequences made up an early release that covered several hundred HLA-typed donors. Of the roughly 390 genotyped donors, about 84% fell in the genetic ancestry cluster associated with self-reported Caucasian donors. The study was designed to test whether signatures of past pathogen exposure could be identified by cataloging public T cell receptors. Using immunosequencing, the study profiled T cell repertoires from 640 or so subjects and related those repertoires to cytomegalovirus serostatus. Besides the first cohort of hundreds of subjects, a separate validation cohort made up of over a hundred different subjects was used. To predict cytomegalovirus infection status, the study combined high-throughput TCR immunosequencing, statistical association of individual TCRs with disease status, and machine learning. To study patterns of TCR occurrence, a later analysis re-analyzed previously published TCR beta repertoires from 600 to 750 donors and added high-resolution HLA genotyping. Rather than using new phenotypic data, the later analysis identified candidate immune exposures from TCR beta sequences and from how often those sequences occurred across donors. To decide whether each TCR beta V gene segment behaved as functional or pseudogenic, an earlier analysis of 587 of the donors relied on high-throughput TCR beta sequencing. Alongside the repertoire data, information on donor age, sex, ethnicity and CMV serostatus was compiled. A later genetic analysis took genome-wide SNP genotypes for about three fifths of the roughly 670 donors and used that subset as a discovery cohort. All discovery cohort repertoires had been generated on a single sequencing platform. Both class I and class II loci were covered by HLA typing, at four-digit resolution. Typing coverage varied by locus: roughly 620-630 donors for A, B, C, DRB1 and DQB1; roughly 510 for DQA1; 606 for DPA1; some 470 for DPB1. Four to six DR-DQ haplotypes were handled as single units for association and clustering, since linkage in the cohort was strong. Among 300 to 500 genotyped donors of the cohort, an average of about 240,000 unique TCR beta nucleotide sequences was sequenced per donor, of which 15% to 20% were non-productive.

Library construction relied on the immunoSEQ multiplex PCR assay. For the multiplex PCR, a mixture combining 60 forward primers for TCR Vbeta segments and 13 reverse primers for TCR Jbeta segments was used. The CDR3 region of rearranged TCR beta genes was amplified from genomic DNA by a multiplex PCR assay. On the Illumina HiSeq System, the amplified TCR beta libraries were sequenced as 87-base-pair reads. The authors processed their data as follows. A later analysis tallied around 82 million unique TCR beta chains across the 640 or so repertoires, and approximately 12 million of those chains were shared by two or more donors. A nearest-neighbor algorithm error-corrected the raw reads and collapsed the reads into unique sequences, merging closely related sequences to remove PCR and sequencing errors. CDR3 sequences were aligned to IMGT reference sequences to assign V, D and J gene segments. For a sequence to be retained, a match of at least six nucleotides to both a V gene segment and a J gene segment was required. A rearrangement was called productive if the CDR3 had no stop codons and remained in frame with V and J, and every other rearrangement was called non-productive. CDR3 was defined according to IMGT convention as the region running from the second conserved V-encoded cysteine to the conserved J-encoded phenylalanine. In an earlier analysis of around 600 of the donors, sequences lacking an unambiguous match to a single V gene segment were excluded. In an earlier analysis of several hundred of the donors, V segments were called functional above 56.7% productive rearrangements and were called segregating when the between-donor standard deviation exceeded 5%. To diagnose cytomegalovirus status from the catalog of TCR beta chain sequences, a statistical classification framework was built. In a later analysis, V and J genes were assigned by comparing TCR nucleotide sequences against IMGT/GENE-DB human TR gene sequences. Using the TCRdist pipeline, a later analysis assigned CDR3 sequences along with most-parsimonious VDJ recombination scenarios. In a later analysis, each TCR beta chain was defined by its CDR3 amino acid sequence together with its V-gene family, and reads without a unique V-gene family were excluded. To address suspected cross-contamination and a sequencing artifact, a later analysis removed 550 to 750 highly shared, low-generation-probability nucleotide sequences. In a later analysis, a clonal expansion index was calculated for each public chain from normalized within-repertoire ranks of inferred template counts. In a later analysis, generation probabilities were computed using a VDJ recombination model fitted to out-of-frame rearrangements, and the results were checked against IGoR. In a later analysis, TCR-TCR, TCR-HLA and TCR-CMV co-occurrence was scored with hypergeometric tests, and a repertoire-size bias correction was applied to TCR pairs. False discovery rates were estimated in a later analysis by permuting HLA or CMV assignments 20 times. A later analysis grouped co-occurring TCRs with DBSCAN, adding TCRdist sequence similarity when clustering within HLA-allele-positive subsets. For co-occurrence clustering, repertoires with fewer than 30,000 or more than 120,000 public chains were excluded, along with five or six repertoires with anomalous nucleotide sharing. This is the immuneACCESS table as TCRdb keeps it, with only in-frame sequences that have V and J called. A part of the clones is gone; compared with another copy, unresolved V genes explain less than half, and the rest is unexplained. V and J calls and clone size are as listed in that table; D and trimming were resolved from the DNA. A total of approximately 59,000 clones appear in this sample, 55% to 65% of them only once. Around 3% of the sample is held by the ten biggest clonotypes.

Broader findings and caveats from the paper: The sequencing pipeline was judged likely to have produced a cluster of highly shared sequence variants as a technical artifact. A further reported finding was that TCR beta sequences accurately predicted the HLA-A and HLA-B alleles for most subjects in the first cohort. For the cohort, immune exposure information was limited to CMV serostatus. In a later analysis, HLA-associated TCR beta chains showed more clonal expansion and lower generation probabilities than non-associated chains that were equally common. In a later analysis, most CMV-associated TCR beta chains were found to appear HLA-restricted, with HLA associations seemingly driven largely by CMV exposure. The study gave a list of 150 to 200 TCR beta chains associated with cytomegalovirus. Some IMGT-functional V segments, including TRBV6-2 and TRBV6-3, could not be told apart with the 87-base-pair reads, so those segments were excluded. A later genetic analysis reported fewer N-insertions in productive TCRs among donors in an Asian-associated ancestry cluster than the roughly 640-donor mean. While some public TCRs were present in many individuals, most TCR sequences turned up only very rarely across donors. In vitro tests confirmed that a few of the cytomegalovirus-associated TCR beta chains recognize cytomegalovirus antigens. Assigning TCR associations to individual alleles was difficult when HLA alleles, especially DR and DQ, strongly co-occurred. In an earlier analysis of more than 500 of the donors, most TCR beta V segments appeared in productive rearrangements about 87% or about 30% of the time, broadly matching IMGT annotations. Specific HLA alleles were associated with more than 15,000 TCR beta sequences at a false discovery rate of 0.05 in a later analysis. Sequencing depth was assumed to be roughly uniform across donors in the presence/absence analyses, though that assumption may not hold. A later genetic analysis associated a missense DCLRE1C variant with V-gene and J-gene trimming of TCR beta chains, and an independent cohort replicated the association. Because counts were too low, some 17 rarely observed V segments, including chromosome 9 orphons, were left out of the earlier analysis of 500 to 650 of the donors. Linkage disequilibrium might explain the correlated functional status among segregating V segments, but an unknown experimental factor could not be ruled out. According to a later analysis, TCR association rates differed among HLA loci, with DRB1 alleles showing the most associated TCRs and HLA-C alleles showing the fewest. Several of the top co-occurrence clusters appeared to be linked to parvovirus B19, influenza, CMV and Epstein-Barr virus, according to a later analysis. According to the authors, the approach could potentially be generalized to other disease states and immunological phenotypes. Cytomegalovirus status was reported to be diagnosed by the classifier with high specificity and sensitivity in both the original and validation cohorts. Because some donors lacked HLA typing at each locus, the association tests relied only on the typed subset. The cohort was sequenced for TCR beta chains only, and without alpha or paired-chain data the features that could be detected were limited.

The sequenced material came from PBMCs. The chain uses TRBV13 and TRBJ2-7, with 11 junctional bases fitting TRBD1. The clonotype comes from a young man in good health and CMV-seronegative. CDR3 reads: CASSTLDRGHGSEQYF. The nucleotides are TGTGCCAGCAGCACTCTGGACAGGGGGCACGGTAGCGAGCAGTACTTC.